This T cell receptor (beta chain) was sequenced in a study of blood T cell repertoires in COVID-19. About the study: Samples came from the United States, Italy and Spain, spanning acute and convalescent COVID-19. The analysed material was cDNA or gDNA that came from T cells, B-cell-depleted T cells, or PBMCs.

The CDR3 has 16 amino acids. The germline gives CDR1 SQVTM, CDR2 ANQGSEA. Unmatched junction bases numbered 7, after V lost 5 bases and J lost 4 bases. As processed by the authors: Reference gene primer amplification gave estimated nucleated cell counts. Profiling relied on immunoSEQ multiplex PCR, and the TCRdb table lists in-frame clones only, not all of them. That table furnishes V, J and clone size, whereas the DNA furnished D and trimming. The top ten hold roughly a fifth of the sample, which has roughly 50,000 clones, roughly nine tenths seen once. This clonotype originated in a human donor in a cohort sampled during active COVID-19. The specimen sequenced was peripheral blood. The chain joins TRBV29-1 to TRBJ2-1; the match to TRBD2 covers 14 bases. The chain's CDR3 is CSVRIGTSGGYNEQFF. The DNA of the CDR3 is TGCAGCGTTAGAATAGGGACTAGCGGGGGTTACAATGAGCAGTTCTTC.